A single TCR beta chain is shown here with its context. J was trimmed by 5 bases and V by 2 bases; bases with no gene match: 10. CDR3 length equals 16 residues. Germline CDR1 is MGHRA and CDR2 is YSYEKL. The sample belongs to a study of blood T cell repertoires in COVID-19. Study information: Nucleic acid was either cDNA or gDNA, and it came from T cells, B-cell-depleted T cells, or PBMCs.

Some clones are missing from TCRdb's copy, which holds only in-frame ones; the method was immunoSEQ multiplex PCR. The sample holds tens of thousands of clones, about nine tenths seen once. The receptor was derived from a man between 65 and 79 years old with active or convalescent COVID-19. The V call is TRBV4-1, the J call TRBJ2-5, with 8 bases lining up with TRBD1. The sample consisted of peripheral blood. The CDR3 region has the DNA TGCGCCAGCAGCCAAAACTCAGGGGGCTTAGGGGAGACCCAGTACTTC. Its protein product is CASSQNSGGLGETQYF.